This T cell receptor beta chain stems from a study of PD-L1 blockade in urothelial cancer. The data were produced by immunoSEQ multiplex PCR, yet TCRdb's version contains in-frame clones alone and is incomplete. Here the sample spans approximately 56,000 clones, 85% being singletons. Time point: pretreatment peripheral blood. The TCR comes from a man between 65 and 85 years old with urothelial cancer. Sample: PBMCs, taken around atezolizumab (anti-PD-L1) treatment.

The CDR3 nucleotides read TGTGCCAGCAGCACCAGCGGAACCACAGATACGCAGTATTTT. It yields the protein CASSTSGTTDTQYF. The chain combines TRBV5-8 with TRBJ2-3; D is possibly TRBD2 (5 bases). Looked up from germline, CDR1 is SGHTS and CDR2 is YDEGEE. Trimming pared 4 bases from V and 2 bases from J, leaving 11 bases between. The length of the CDR3 is 14 residues. Full variable domain (remainder filled in from reference TRBV5-8 and TRBJ2-3): EAGVTQSPTHLIKTRGQQATLRCSPISGHTSVYWYQQALGLGLQFLLWYDEGEERNRGNFPPRFSGRQFPNYSSELNVNALELEDSALYLCASSTSGTTDTQYFGPGTRLTVL.